This T cell receptor beta chain was sequenced in a study of cytomegalovirus exposure and HLA in healthy donors (TCRdb year 2017). Notes on the research overall: An earlier analysis of approximately 600 of the donors reported 250 to 350 Gb of sequence data and 100 million to 130 million unique TCR beta sequences from 150 million to 200 million T cells. Across about 380 genotyped donors of the cohort, an average of 235,054 unique TCR beta nucleotide sequences per donor were sequenced, and approximately 19% of those sequences were non-productive. Every discovery cohort repertoire had been produced on one sequencing platform. Donor age, sex, ethnicity and CMV serostatus were compiled alongside the repertoire data. The study aimed to test whether signatures of past pathogen exposure could be identified by cataloging public T cell receptors. HLA typing included class I and class II loci at four-digit resolution. Of the approximately 400 genotyped donors, approximately 80% fell in the genetic ancestry cluster associated with self-reported Caucasian donors. In a later analysis, previously published TCR beta repertoires from 600 to 850 donors were re-analyzed and high-resolution HLA genotyping was added so that TCR occurrence patterns could be studied. Rather than using new phenotypic data, the later analysis identified candidate immune exposures from TCR beta sequences and from how often those sequences occurred across donors. A handful of DR-DQ haplotypes were handled as single units for association and clustering because linkage in the cohort was strong. Approximately 300 gigabases of sequencing data and roughly 81 million unique TCR sequences made up an early release that covered around 640 HLA-typed donors. Besides the first cohort of roughly 640 subjects, a separate validation cohort made up of roughly 130 different subjects was used. An earlier analysis of nearly 600 of the donors applied high-throughput TCR beta sequencing to assess whether each TCR beta V gene segment acted as functional or pseudogenic. The T cell repertoires of under 700 subjects were profiled by immunosequencing and related to cytomegalovirus serostatus. The study combined high-throughput TCR immunosequencing, statistical association of individual TCRs with disease status, and machine learning to predict cytomegalovirus infection status. Genome-wide SNP genotypes for about 65% of the roughly 670 donors were used in a later genetic analysis, which treated that subset as a discovery cohort. The number of typed donors differed by locus: roughly 629-640 for A, B, C, DRB1 and DQB1; 500 to 550 for DQA1; 606 for DPA1; and 450 to 480 for DPB1. Study-level results and caveats: V-gene and J-gene trimming of TCR beta chains was associated with a missense DCLRE1C variant in a later genetic analysis, and the association was replicated in an independent cohort. Cytomegalovirus status was reported to be diagnosed by the classifier with high specificity and sensitivity in both the original and validation cohorts. Because HLA typing was unavailable for some donors at each locus, only the typed subset was used in association tests. At a false discovery rate of 0.05, a later analysis linked around 15,000 TCR beta sequences to specific HLA alleles. A group of highly shared sequence variants was considered likely to be a technical artifact of the sequencing pipeline. When HLA alleles, especially DR and DQ, strongly co-occurred, attributing TCR associations to individual alleles was difficult. Compared with equally common non-associated chains, HLA-associated TCR beta chains in a later analysis were more clonally expanded and had lower generation probabilities. The 87-base-pair reads could not distinguish some IMGT-functional V segments, including TRBV6-2 and TRBV6-3, so those segments were excluded. According to the authors, the approach could potentially be generalized to other disease states and immunological phenotypes. A further reported finding was that TCR beta sequences accurately predicted the HLA-A and HLA-B alleles for most subjects in the first cohort. Linkage disequilibrium might explain the correlated functional status among segregating V segments, but an unknown experimental factor could not be ruled out. The study listed approximately 150 TCR beta chains as associated with cytomegalovirus. In this cohort, only TCR beta chains were sequenced, and detectable features were limited by the absence of alpha or paired-chain data. A few of the identified cytomegalovirus-associated TCR beta chains were confirmed in vitro to be specific for cytomegalovirus antigens. In a later analysis, most CMV-associated TCR beta chains were found to appear HLA-restricted, with HLA associations seemingly driven largely by CMV exposure. According to a later analysis, parvovirus B19, influenza, CMV and Epstein-Barr virus appeared linked to several top co-occurrence clusters. Broadly in line with IMGT annotations, most TCR beta V segments showed up in productive rearrangements about 90% or about 30% of the time in an earlier analysis of several hundred of the donors. Because counts were too low, seventeen rarely observed V segments, including chromosome 9 orphons, were left out of the earlier analysis of some 640 of the donors. The presence/absence analyses assumed that sequencing depth was roughly uniform across donors, and that assumption may not be true. In a later analysis, TCR association rates were found to vary across HLA loci, with the most associated TCRs seen for DRB1 alleles and the fewest for HLA-C alleles. A later genetic analysis reported fewer N-insertions in productive TCRs among donors in an Asian-associated ancestry cluster than the 666-donor mean. CMV serostatus was the only immune exposure information available for the cohort. Most TCR sequences were observed very rarely across donors, whereas some public TCRs were present in many individuals.

To note about this clone: Its antigen remains unidentified. Base qualities are missing; no much larger clone stands one base away.

In total, about 650 healthy bone marrow donors made up the cohort. All cohort members were sampled while nominally healthy, although unrecorded immune exposures were likely present. The donor was CMV seronegative and was included in the group of 352 seronegative cohort members. A peripheral blood sample was provided by each donor, and peripheral blood mononuclear cells were used for TCR beta sequencing. Genomic DNA extraction from the blood cell samples was performed with the Qiagen DNeasy Blood Extraction Kit. Receptors were amplified or captured by the immunoSEQ multiplex PCR assay. For the multiplex PCR, a mixture combining 60 forward primers for TCR Vbeta segments and 13 reverse primers for TCR Jbeta segments was used. Amplification of the CDR3 region of rearranged TCR beta genes was performed with a multiplex PCR assay on genomic DNA. The Illumina HiSeq System was used to sequence the amplified TCR beta libraries as 87-base-pair reads. Per the authors' processing: In a later analysis, some 80 million unique TCR beta chains were counted across the 500 to 850 repertoires, and about 9.9 million of these chains were shared by at least two donors. Raw reads were error-corrected and collapsed into unique sequences by a nearest-neighbor algorithm in which closely related sequences were merged to remove PCR and sequencing errors. CDR3 sequences were aligned to IMGT reference sequences to assign V, D and J gene segments. For a sequence to be retained, at least a six-nucleotide match to both a V gene segment and a J gene segment was required. Rearrangements were classified as productive when the CDR3 lacked stop codons and remained in frame with V and J, and all other rearrangements were classified as non-productive. Following IMGT convention, CDR3 was defined as the stretch from the second conserved V-encoded cysteine up to the conserved J-encoded phenylalanine. The earlier analysis of about 560 of the donors excluded any sequence lacking an unambiguous match to a single V gene segment. An earlier analysis of 450 to 650 of the donors called V segments functional above 56.7% productive rearrangements and segregating when the between-donor standard deviation exceeded 5%. To diagnose cytomegalovirus status from the catalog of TCR beta chain sequences, a statistical classification framework was built. In a later analysis, TCR nucleotide sequences were compared against IMGT/GENE-DB human TR gene sequences so that V and J genes could be assigned. In a later analysis, CDR3 sequences and most-parsimonious VDJ recombination scenarios were assigned using the TCRdist pipeline. A later analysis defined each TCR beta chain by its CDR3 amino acid sequence plus V-gene family, and excluded reads lacking a unique V-gene family. A later analysis removed roughly 590 highly shared, low-generation-probability nucleotide sequences to deal with suspected cross-contamination and a sequencing artifact. In a later analysis, a clonal expansion index was calculated for each public chain from normalized within-repertoire ranks of inferred template counts. Generation probabilities in a later analysis came from a VDJ recombination model fitted to out-of-frame rearrangements, and those results were checked against IGoR. Hypergeometric tests were used in a later analysis to score TCR-TCR, TCR-HLA and TCR-CMV co-occurrence, with a repertoire-size bias correction applied to the TCR pairs. False discovery rates were estimated in a later analysis by permuting HLA or CMV assignments 20 times. In a later analysis, co-occurring TCRs were grouped with DBSCAN, and TCRdist sequence similarity was added when clustering was performed within HLA-allele-positive subsets. Co-occurrence clustering excluded repertoires with fewer than 30,000 or more than 120,000 public chains, plus five with anomalous nucleotide sharing. In TCRdb, the immuneACCESS table is reduced to in-frame sequences with V and J assigned. These tables do not hold every clone; where another copy was compared, an unresolved V gene accounts for under half, and the others remain unexplained. V, J and clone size reflect that table, while D and trimming were determined from the DNA. The sample profile shows roughly 170,000 clones; approximately 75% of them were found once. The ten largest clones capture about 1.6% of the sample.

CDR1 and CDR2, per the germline V gene, are MGHRA and YSYEKL. The CDR3, cysteine through phenylalanine, is 13 amino acids long. CDR3 DNA is the only sequence kept; it has 39 bases, read in frame from the first base. At the junction V is shortened by 10 bases and J by 0 bases, with 9 bases in between. The origin of this receptor is a girl aged 10-17 years in good health and CMV-seronegative. Material: PBMCs. The V gene is TRBV4-1 and the J gene is TRBJ2-2; TRBD1 is possibly the D segment (6 matching bases). The DNA sequence is TGCGCCAACGGGACATCGAACACCGGGGAGCTGTTTTTT. The translation is CANGTSNTGELFF.